Here is one T cell receptor beta chain with its context. This entry comes from a study of blood T cell repertoires in COVID-19. Sequencing was performed with immunoSEQ multiplex PCR; in TCRdb, only in-frame clones are kept and a portion is missing. The sample comprises over 30,000 clones, roughly nine tenths of which are singletons, and 12% rests with the top ten. The V end lost 2 bases, the J end lost 10 bases, and 15 bases lay between the germline ends. CDR1 LNHDA and CDR2 SQIVND come from the germline V gene (reference sequence). This CDR3 has 15 residues. The sequencing sample was made of peripheral blood. The chain recombines TRBV19 with TRBJ1-6; tentatively, D is TRBD1 (5 bases). The sequence derives from a man between 65 and 80 years old with acute or convalescent COVID-19. The DNA of the CDR3 is TGTGCCAGTAGTATACGGGCAGGGCAACGGTCACCCCTCCACTTT. Its translation: CASSIRAGQRSPLHF. The complete variable domain, with remaining parts taken from reference TRBV19 and TRBJ1-6, reads DGGITQSPKYLFRKEGQNVTLSCEQNLNHDAMYWYRQDPGQGLRLIYYSQIVNDFQKGDIAEGYSVSREKKESFPLTVTSAQKNPTAFYLCASSIRAGQRSPLHFGNGTRLTVT.